Listed below are T cell receptor beta chains from one sample, sequenced in a study of T cell changes during pregnancy in multiple sclerosis. Method: immunoSEQ multiplex PCR; TCRdb's copy keeps in-frame clones and lacks some. The sample consists of 25,000 to 35,000 clones, 90% of them appearing once. The sequences come from CD4+ T cells from peripheral blood mononuclear cells, collected in the second trimester of pregnancy. Receptors were obtained from a female donor in good health, enrolled as a control in a pregnancy study. The conserved cysteine and the conserved F or W are not part of the CDR3 here. The order of the fields is V gene, clone size, CDR3 protein. Where a row states a size, it is once, few, many or the class of an expanded clone; other rows omit it.

>TRBV5-1|-
ASSTGQYEQY
>TRBV19|-
ASSILQNQPQH
>TRBV25-1|-
ASSSGGQGAPRQY
>TRBV19|-
ASSPQNGVPGLAGGGSYNEQF
>TRBV6-1|-
ASTIAGGSTDTQY
>TRBV10-3|few
AISESTTGGYEQY
>TRBV11-2|-
ASSLAGNNQPQH
>TRBV5-8|-
ASSWGPTYEQY
>TRBV27|-
ASSSYYVQGSDGYT
>TRBV30|-
AWSVQETQY
>TRBV18|few
ASSPTGQTYEQY
>TRBV7-6|-
ASSLGTAHSGNTIY
>TRBV19|-
ASSADRESYNSPLH
>TRBV30|few
ACSRGMNTEAF
>TRBV27|-
ATGHHTEAF
>TRBV7-6|-
ASSFGGRNNEQF
>TRBV6-5|-
ASSPEYNYGYT
>TRBV30|few
AWSEKGWGYQPQH
>TRBV7-9|-
ASSPAGYTEAF
>TRBV25-1|-
ASIAPGATEAF
>TRBV30|-
AWSAGQGHEQY
>TRBV19|-
ASTSGALLNSPLH
>TRBV7-2|-
ASSSGPLAGDYEQY
>TRBV4-2|-
ASSQGSGQEDEAF
>TRBV6-1|-
ASSEAVGQPNTEAF
>TRBV4-1|-
ASSQELAGVIYEQY
>TRBV30|-
AQEGYT
>TRBV2|-
ATSPAGIFEEQF
>TRBV6-1|-
ASNPLGTADQPQH
>TRBV15|-
ATSRDLAGATGELF
>TRBV19|-
ASTAQGWGYT
>TRBV30|-
AWRPGVLWSYT
>TRBV28|-
ASSLGGGAGGYT
>TRBV9|-
ASSVGAGLGTDTQY
>TRBV19|-
ASSMGTLLANYGYT
>TRBV19|-
ASTSNVAGRNGYT
>TRBV19|-
ASSVLGGGLNTQY
>TRBV7-9|few
ASSFGLAGTDTQY
>TRBV14|-
ASSQAQQYGYT
>TRBV4-1|-
ASSQDSGQFYSNQPQH
>TRBV28|-
ASSQPEIREQY